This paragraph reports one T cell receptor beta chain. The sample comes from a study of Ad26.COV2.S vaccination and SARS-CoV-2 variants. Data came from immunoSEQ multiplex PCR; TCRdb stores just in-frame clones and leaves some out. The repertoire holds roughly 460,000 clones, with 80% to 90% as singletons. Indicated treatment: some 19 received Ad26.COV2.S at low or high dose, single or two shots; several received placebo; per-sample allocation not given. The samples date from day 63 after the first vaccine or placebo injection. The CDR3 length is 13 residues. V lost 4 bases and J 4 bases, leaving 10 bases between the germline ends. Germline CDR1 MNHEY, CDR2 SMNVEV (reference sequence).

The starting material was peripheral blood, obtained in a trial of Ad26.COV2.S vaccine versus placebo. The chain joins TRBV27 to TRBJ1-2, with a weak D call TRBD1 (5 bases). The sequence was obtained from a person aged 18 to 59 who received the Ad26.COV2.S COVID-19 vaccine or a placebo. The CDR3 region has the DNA TGTGCCAGCAGTTCCCGGGGGGGCTATGGCTACACCTTC. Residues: CASSSRGGYGYTF.